These 2 T cell receptor beta chains share one sample of origin, sequenced in a study of T cell responses to AZD1222 COVID-19 vaccine. The assay was immunoSEQ multiplex PCR, and TCRdb's table has in-frame clones only and misses some. Of under 140,000 clones listed, roughly 87% are singletons. Source: peripheral blood, taken on day 0 of AZD1222 vaccination. The receptors were sampled from an adult in good health.

The chain recombines TRBV19 with TRBJ2-1; 8 bases match TRBD1. The trim removed 10 bases at V and 9 bases at J, leaving 20 bases unmatched. CDR1 and CDR2 (germline): LNHDA, SQIVND (reference sequence). This CDR3 spans 16 amino acids. The CDR3 DNA reads TGTGCCACCCGTGACAGGGGAATAGGCGTCAGGAGTGAGCAGTTCTTC. Residues: CATRDRGIGVRSEQFF.

The genes are TRBV19 and TRBJ2-1; TRBD2 agrees at 9 bases. With 7 bases clipped from V and 7 bases from J, the junction kept 8 bases outside the gene matches. The V gene's germline CDR1 is LNHDA and CDR2 SQIVND (reference sequence). The CDR3 runs 14 residues. The CDR3 region has the DNA TGTGCCAGTAACGGCGGGAGGGCCCTGAATGAGCAGTTCTTC. This translates into CASNGGRALNEQFF.